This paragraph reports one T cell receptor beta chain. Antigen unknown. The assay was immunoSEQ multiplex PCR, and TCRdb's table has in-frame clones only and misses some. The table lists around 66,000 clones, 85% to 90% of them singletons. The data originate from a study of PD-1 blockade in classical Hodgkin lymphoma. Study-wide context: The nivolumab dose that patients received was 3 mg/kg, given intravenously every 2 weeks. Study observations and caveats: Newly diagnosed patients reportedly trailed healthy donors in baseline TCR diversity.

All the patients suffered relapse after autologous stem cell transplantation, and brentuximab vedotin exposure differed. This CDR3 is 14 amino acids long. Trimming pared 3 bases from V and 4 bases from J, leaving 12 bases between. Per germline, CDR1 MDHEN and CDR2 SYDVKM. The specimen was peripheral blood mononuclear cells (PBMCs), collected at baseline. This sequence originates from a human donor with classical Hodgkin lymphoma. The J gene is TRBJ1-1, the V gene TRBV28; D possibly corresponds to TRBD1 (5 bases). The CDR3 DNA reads TGTGCCAGCAGTTTCTTACAGGAGGGCACTGAAGCTTTCTTT. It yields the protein CASSFLQEGTEAFF. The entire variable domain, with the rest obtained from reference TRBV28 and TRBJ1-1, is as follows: DVKVTQSSRYLVKRTGEKVFLECVQDMDHENMFWYRQDPGLGLRLIYFSYDVKMKEKGDIPEGYSVSREKKERFSLILESASTNQTSMYLCASSFLQEGTEAFFGQGTRLTVV.